A single sample gave rise to the 16 T cell receptor beta chains below, sequenced in a study of CXCR3-negative and CXCR3-positive naive CD8 T cells. Study outcomes and limitations: The study found more hydrophobic TRB CDR3s in CXCR3-positive naive cells than in CXCR3-negative naive cells.

TRB cDNA libraries were made by UMI-labeled 5' RACE. No DNA is given; TCRdb re-called the 5' RACE reads and lists each CDR3 protein once. The repertoire shows about 98,000 distinct CDR3 sequences; the top ten hold roughly 0.8%. No antigen is known for these receptors. The sample consisted of naive CXCR3+ CD8+ T cells from blood. Subset reported: CD45RO-CCR7+CD27+CD95- naive CD8+ T cells expressing CXCR3 (TNR3+). The source is a human donor in good health. Some clones in this sample may be carry-over from other donors' samples.

CDR3 amino acids: CASSPGTSGFYEAYNEQFF. The rearrangement links TRBV28 to TRBJ2-1; as DNA is missing, the TRBD2 call by TCRdb cannot be tested. Germline values: CDR1 MDHEN, CDR2 SYDVKM. The CDR3 spans 19 residues.

The chain joins TRBV28 to TRBJ2-7; TCRdb indicates TRBD2, and absent DNA this call remains unverified. CDR3 length equals 16 residues. CDR1 and CDR2 from the germline V gene are MDHEN and SYDVKM. This chain's CDR3 is CASSLLGALPSYEQYF.

This chain connects TRBV5-6 to TRBJ2-5; without DNA, the TCRdb call of TRBD1 cannot be checked. Germline CDR1 SGHDT, CDR2 YYEEEE. The CDR3 covers 14 residues. The CDR3 here is CASSLGDGKETQYF.

This chain joins TRBV7-8 and TRBJ2-5; there is no DNA to check the TCRdb D call of TRBD1. The length of the CDR3 is 16 residues. From germline, CDR1 is SGHVS and CDR2 FQNEAQ. CDR3: CASSPTEDMGMETQYF.

The chain is built from TRBV7-8 and TRBJ2-7; TCRdb's D call, TRBD2, is unchecked because there is no DNA. CDR1 and CDR2 from the germline V gene are SGHVS and FQNEAQ. This CDR3 is 12 amino acids long. The CDR3 sequence: CASSPPAGEQYF. The full variable domain, its missing parts supplied by reference TRBV7-8 and TRBJ2-7, is GAGVSQSPRYKVAKRGQDVALRCDPISGHVSLFWYQQALGQGPEFLTYFQNEAQLDKSGLPSDRFFAERPEGSVSTLKIQRTQQEDSAVYLCASSPPAGEQYFGPGTRLTVT.

The chain links TRBV4-1 to TRBJ2-1; TCRdb names TRBD2, which stays unverified in the absence of DNA. This CDR3 comprises 19 residues. Germline CDR1 is MGHRA and CDR2 is YSYEKL. CDR3 loop: CASSQEGLAGGSSYNEQFF.

V is TRBV21-1 and J is TRBJ2-7; TCRdb gives TRBD2 as the D gene, but with no DNA this cannot be confirmed. TRBV21-1 is noted as a pseudogene. This CDR3 comprises 15 residues. Here the CDR3 reads CASSKRPASYCEQYF.

The CDR3 is CSAQPLGQGAVSETQYF. The V gene is TRBV20-1, the J gene TRBJ2-5; the D gene TCRdb calls, TRBD1, cannot be checked with no DNA. Germline CDR1 is DFQATT and CDR2 is SNEGSKA (reference sequence). The length of the CDR3 is 17 residues.

The CDR3 loop is CASSDGREEQFF. The J gene is TRBJ2-1, the V gene TRBV6-4; TCRdb reports TRBD2, a call that lacks DNA to check it against. Germline V gives CDR1 MRHNA, CDR2 SNTAGT. CDR3 length: 12 amino acids.

The chain joins TRBV7-3 to TRBJ2-2; TCRdb outputs TRBD2, but without DNA this stays unchecked. The CDR3 totals 17 residues. Germline loops: CDR1 SGHTA, CDR2 FQGTGA. This CDR3 reads CASSSGTSGPGPGELFF.

V usage is TRBV29-1 and J usage is TRBJ2-1. There are 13 residues in the CDR3. Germline lookup yields CDR1 SQVTM and CDR2 ANQGSEA. CDR3: CSVERAAYNEQFF.

The V gene is TRBV6-2 or TRBV6-3, the J gene TRBJ2-4; TCRdb indicates TRBD1, and absent DNA this call remains unverified. The CDR3 covers 11 residues. Germline CDR1 MNHEY, CDR2 SVGEGT. This CDR3 reads CARPQGNIQYF.

The V call is TRBV3-1, the J call TRBJ2-3. Germline assignment: CDR1 LGHDT and CDR2 YNNKEL (reference sequence). The CDR3 is made up of 12 amino acids. The CDR3 reads CASSFRRDTQYF.

The chain has TRBV12-3 or TRBV12-4 and TRBJ2-3. This CDR3 comprises 12 residues. CDR3 in amino acids: CASSPGVDTQYF.

The chain links TRBV29-1 to TRBJ1-2; no DNA is available, so the TRBD1 call from TCRdb remains unchecked. The length of the CDR3 is 13 residues. Germline CDR1 SQVTM, CDR2 ANQGSEA. This CDR3 reads CSVEPTGSYGYTF. The whole variable domain, remainder taken from reference TRBV29-1 and TRBJ1-2, is SAVISQKPSRDICQRGTSLTIQCQVDSQVTMMFWYRQQPGQSLTLIATANQGSEATYESGFVIDKFPISRPNLTFSTLTVSNMSPEDSSIYLCSVEPTGSYGYTFGSGTRLTVV.

The CDR3 loop reads CASSGAGLSGNNEQFF. This sequence joins TRBV25-1 and TRBJ2-1; no DNA is available, so the TRBD1 call from TCRdb remains unchecked. The CDR3 extends over 16 amino acids. Germline V gene lookup returns CDR1 MGHDK and CDR2 SYGVNS.